Listed here is a single T cell receptor beta chain. Preparation of the TCRbeta library was carried out with unique molecular identifiers. MiXCR, run by TCRdb on the PCR reads, gives a single entry per CDR3 protein. The sample lists around 370,000 distinct CDR3 sequences; 10% were seen once. These data belong to a study of T-cell reconstitution after alpha-beta-depleted transplantation in children. There are 13 residues in the CDR3. Trimming took 3 bases from V and 3 from J, leaving 9 bases between them. Germline assignment: CDR1 SGHTA and CDR2 FQGNSA. The J gene is TRBJ2-7, the V gene TRBV7-2; possible D gene TRBD1, 6 bases. The receptor was isolated from a human donor who donated a stem cell graft to a child with acute lymphoblastic leukemia. This material consisted of PBMCs from the stem cell graft donor, taken from the stem cell graft. The chain's CDR3 is CASSFGQIYEQYF. The CDR3 region has the DNA TGTGCCAGCAGCTTCGGACAGATCTACGAGCAGTACTTC.